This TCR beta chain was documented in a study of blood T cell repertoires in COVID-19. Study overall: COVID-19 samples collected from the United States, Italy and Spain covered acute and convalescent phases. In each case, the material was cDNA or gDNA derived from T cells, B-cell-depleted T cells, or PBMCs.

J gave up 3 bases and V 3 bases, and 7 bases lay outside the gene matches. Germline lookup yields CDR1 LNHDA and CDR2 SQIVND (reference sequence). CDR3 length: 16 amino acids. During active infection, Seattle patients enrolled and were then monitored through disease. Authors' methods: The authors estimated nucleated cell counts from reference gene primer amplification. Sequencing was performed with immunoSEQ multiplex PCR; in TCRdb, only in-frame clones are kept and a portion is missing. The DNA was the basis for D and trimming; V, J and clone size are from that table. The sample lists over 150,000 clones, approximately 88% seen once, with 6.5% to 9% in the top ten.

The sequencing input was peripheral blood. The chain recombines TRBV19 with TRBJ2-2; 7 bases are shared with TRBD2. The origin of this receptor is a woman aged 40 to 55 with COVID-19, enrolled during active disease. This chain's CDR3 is CASSIDGRADTGELFF. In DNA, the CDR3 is TGTGCCAGTAGTATCGATGGGAGGGCCGACACCGGGGAGCTGTTTTTT.